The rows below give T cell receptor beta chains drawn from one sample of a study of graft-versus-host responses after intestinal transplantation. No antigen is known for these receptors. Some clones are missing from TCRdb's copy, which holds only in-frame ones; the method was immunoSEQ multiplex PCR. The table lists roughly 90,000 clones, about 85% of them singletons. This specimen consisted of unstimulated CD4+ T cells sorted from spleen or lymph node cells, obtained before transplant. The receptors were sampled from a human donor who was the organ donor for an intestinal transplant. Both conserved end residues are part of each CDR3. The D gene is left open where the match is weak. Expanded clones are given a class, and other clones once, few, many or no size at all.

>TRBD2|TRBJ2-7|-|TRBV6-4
CASFCPGLAGATSYEQYF
TGTGCCAGCTTTTGTCCGGGACTAGCGGGAGCCACTTCCTACGAGCAGTACTTC
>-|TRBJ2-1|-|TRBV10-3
CAISESVGENEQFF
TGTGCCATCAGTGAGTCGGTAGGGGAAAATGAGCAGTTCTTC
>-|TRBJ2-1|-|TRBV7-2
CASSLADFLDEQFF
TGTGCCAGCAGCTTAGCGGACTTCCTCGATGAGCAGTTCTTC
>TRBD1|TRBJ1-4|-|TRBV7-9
CASSSMRDRDEKLFF
TGTGCCAGCAGCTCAATGAGGGACAGAGATGAAAAACTGTTTTTT
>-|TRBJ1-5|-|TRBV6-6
CATTGYPTENQPQHF
TGTGCCACCACAGGGTACCCGACAGAAAATCAGCCCCAGCATTTT
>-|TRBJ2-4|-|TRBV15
CATRISRGTKNIQYF
TGTGCCACCAGGATATCCCGGGGAACCAAAAACATTCAGTACTTC
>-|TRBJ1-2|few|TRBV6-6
CASSWQNYGYTF
TGTGCCAGCAGTTGGCAAAACTATGGCTACACCTTC
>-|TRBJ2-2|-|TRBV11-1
CASSDRWLTTGELFF
TGTGCCAGCAGCGACAGATGGCTGACCACCGGGGAGCTGTTTTTT
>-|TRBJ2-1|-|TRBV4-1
CASSQDRLRDEQFF
TGCGCCAGCAGCCAAGATAGATTGAGAGATGAGCAGTTCTTC
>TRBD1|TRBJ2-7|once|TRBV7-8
CASSRDRFSYEQYF
TGTGCCAGCAGCCGGGACAGGTTCAGCTACGAGCAGTACTTC
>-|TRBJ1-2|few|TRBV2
CASRMEYGYTF
TGTGCCAGCAGAATGGAGTATGGCTACACCTTC
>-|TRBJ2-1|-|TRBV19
CASSIGRGTRNNEQFF
TGTGCCAGTAGTATCGGGAGAGGAACTAGGAACAATGAGCAGTTCTTC
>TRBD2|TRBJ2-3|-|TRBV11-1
CASSLAGGPTDTQYF
TGTGCCAGCAGCTTAGCGGGAGGGCCCACAGATACGCAGTATTTT
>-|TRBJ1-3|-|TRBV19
CASRSVNTIYF
TGTGCCAGTAGGAGCGTGAACACCATATATTTT
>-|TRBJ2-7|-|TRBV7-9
CASSFREFGQYF
TGTGCCAGCAGCTTTCGGGAGTTCGGGCAGTACTTC
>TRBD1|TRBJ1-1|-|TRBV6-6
CASSYGRGLSEAFF
TGTGCCAGCAGTTATGGCAGGGGGTTATCTGAAGCTTTCTTT
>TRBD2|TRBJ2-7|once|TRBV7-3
CASSLRGGSYEQYF
TGTGCCAGCAGCTTAAGGGGGGGATCCTACGAGCAGTACTTC
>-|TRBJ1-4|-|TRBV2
CASRRASATNEKLFF
TGTGCCAGCAGGCGGGCCAGTGCAACTAATGAAAAACTGTTTTTT
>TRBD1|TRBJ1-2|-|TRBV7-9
CASSSQGARGYGYTF
TGTGCCAGCAGCTCTCAGGGGGCAAGGGGGTATGGCTACACCTTC
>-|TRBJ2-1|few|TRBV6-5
CASSYGGSRVNEQFF
TGTGCCAGCAGTTACGGAGGTTCACGGGTCAATGAGCAGTTCTTC
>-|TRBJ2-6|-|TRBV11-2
CASSPQSGANVLTF
TGTGCCAGCAGCCCCCAATCAGGGGCCAACGTCCTGACTTTC
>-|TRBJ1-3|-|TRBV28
CASSLGGSGNTIYF
TGTGCCAGCAGTTTAGGGGGGTCCGGAAACACCATATATTTT
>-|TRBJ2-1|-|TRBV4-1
CASSRGPGYNEQFF
TGCGCCAGCAGCCGCGGTCCGGGATACAATGAGCAGTTCTTC
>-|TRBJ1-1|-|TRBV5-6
CASSLYRLNTEAFF
TGTGCCAGCAGCTTGTACAGATTGAACACTGAAGCTTTCTTT
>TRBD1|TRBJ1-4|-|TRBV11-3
CASSLETGRSEKLFF
TGTGCCAGCAGCTTGGAGACAGGGAGGAGCGAAAAACTGTTTTTT
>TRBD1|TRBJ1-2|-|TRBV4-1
CASSPGDRGLRGYTF
TGCGCCAGCAGCCCTGGGGACAGGGGGCTACGAGGCTACACCTTC
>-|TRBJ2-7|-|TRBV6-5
CASSSRRRGEQYF
TGTGCCAGCAGTTCCCGCCGAAGAGGGGAGCAGTACTTC
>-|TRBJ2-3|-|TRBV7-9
CASSPYTLAASTDTQYF
TGTGCCAGCAGCCCGTACACGCTAGCAGCTAGCACAGATACGCAGTATTTT
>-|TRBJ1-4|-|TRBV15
CATSRDRGFEKLFF
TGTGCCACCAGCAGAGATAGGGGTTTTGAAAAACTGTTTTTT
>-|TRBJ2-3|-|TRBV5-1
CASSLGGSTDTQYF
TGCGCCAGCAGCTTGGGCGGGAGCACAGATACGCAGTATTTT
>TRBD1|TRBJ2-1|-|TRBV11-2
CASSSTQGARKFF
TGTGCCAGCAGCTCTACACAGGGGGCGCGGAAGTTCTTC
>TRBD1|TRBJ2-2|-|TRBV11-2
CASSFAGGAYTGELFF
TGTGCCAGCAGCTTCGCAGGGGGTGCTTACACCGGGGAGCTGTTTTTT
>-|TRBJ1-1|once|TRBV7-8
CASSPGGVEAFF
TGTGCCAGCAGCCCGGGAGGTGTTGAAGCTTTCTTT
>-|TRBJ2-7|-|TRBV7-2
CASSLEGGPSSYEQYF
TGTGCCAGCAGCTTAGAGGGGGGGCCGAGCTCCTACGAGCAGTACTTC
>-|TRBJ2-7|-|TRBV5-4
CASSRSGPYEQYF
TGTGCCAGCAGCCGGAGCGGTCCCTACGAGCAGTACTTC
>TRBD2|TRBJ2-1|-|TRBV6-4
CASSPRLAGSSYNEQFF
TGTGCCAGCAGCCCTAGACTAGCGGGGAGCTCCTACAATGAGCAGTTCTTC